This T cell receptor beta chain is drawn from a study of OX40 agonist ivuxolimab in advanced cancers. With respect to the entire study: Ivuxolimab was a fully human IgG2 agonistic monoclonal antibody targeting the costimulatory receptor OX40 (CD134). Intravenous ivuxolimab was administered to patients every 2 weeks at six dose levels: 0.01, 0.1, 0.3, 1.5, 3 and 10 mg/kg. Peripheral TCRbeta sequencing was intended to test whether TCR sequence diversity was altered and clonal T-cell expansion was caused by ivuxolimab. The paper reports the monotherapy dose-escalation portion (N of about 47 patients) of the phase I ivuxolimab trial. Of the approximately 50 patients in dose escalation, some 20 had hepatocellular carcinoma, approximately 15 had melanoma, 9 had renal cell carcinoma and 9 had head and neck cancer. Prior anti-PD-1, anti-PD-L1 or anti-CTLA-4 therapy was permitted, and checkpoint inhibitors had been received by around 39% of dose-escalation patients. Partial responses occurred in three dose-escalation patients, of whom one had hepatocellular carcinoma and two had cutaneous melanoma. In the dose-escalation cohort, 65% to 85% of patients were male, and the mean age was around 65 years with a range of roughly 20 to 85.

Genomic DNA was isolated from the sorted cells so that the TCRbeta CDR3 region could be sequenced. The immunoSEQ Assay was used for sequencing of TCRbeta CDR3 regions. Here the immuneACCESS table is served through TCRdb, limited to in-frame sequences with V and J called. Missing clones are a known gap in these copies; in checked studies unresolved V genes cover under half, and the rest lacks a known reason. Across this sample there are roughly 80,000 clones, with about 85% seen only once. 1.5% to 2% of the sample goes to the ten largest clones. Taken from cysteine to phenylalanine, the CDR3 has 14 residues. CDR3 DNA is the only sequence kept; it has 42 bases, read in frame from the first base. Trimming removed 6 bases from V and 6 bases from J; the gene matches leave 6 bases unexplained. CDR1 MNHEY and CDR2 SVGAGI were looked up in the germline V gene. The trial excluded patients who had a history of autoimmune disease or who were on systemic immunosuppression. Peripheral blood for TCR sequencing was drawn from every dose cohort at baseline, at cycle 4 day 1 and at cycle 7 day 1. Samples were obtained from an open-label, multicenter, first-in-human phase I dose-escalation trial of ivuxolimab. The trial enrolled adults with locally advanced or metastatic head and neck squamous cell, hepatocellular, melanoma or renal cell carcinoma. Before TCR sequencing, CD4+ T cells and CD8+ T cells from peripheral blood were sorted into separate populations.

What the work shows at the level of the full study, not this receptor alone: Which antigens the clonally expanded peripheral T cells were specific for was not determined. At doses of 0.1 to 3.0 mg/kg, clonal expansion of both CD4+ and CD8+ blood T cells was observed from baseline to week 6. After ivuxolimab, CD8+ T cells had more expanded clones than CD4+ T cells on average. Partial responders in the 0.1-3.0 mg/kg groups had among the lowest normalized peripheral clonal expansion, especially among CD8+ T cells. Low levels of normalized T-cell clonal expansion were also seen in some nonresponding patients.

In the case of this clone: The specificity of this receptor is unknown. Within one base of it there is no much larger clone, and no base qualities were kept.

The sequence was obtained from an adult with an advanced solid tumor such as melanoma, head and neck, liver or kidney cancer. The sample here was CD4+ or CD8+ T cells sorted from blood, taken in a trial of the OX40 agonist ivuxolimab. The chain is encoded by TRBV6-5 joined to TRBJ1-5, with 9 central nucleotides matching TRBD1. DNA sequence: TGTGCCAGCAGAACAGGGGGCGTTGGTCAGCCCCAGCATTTT. It translates to CASRTGGVGQPQHF.